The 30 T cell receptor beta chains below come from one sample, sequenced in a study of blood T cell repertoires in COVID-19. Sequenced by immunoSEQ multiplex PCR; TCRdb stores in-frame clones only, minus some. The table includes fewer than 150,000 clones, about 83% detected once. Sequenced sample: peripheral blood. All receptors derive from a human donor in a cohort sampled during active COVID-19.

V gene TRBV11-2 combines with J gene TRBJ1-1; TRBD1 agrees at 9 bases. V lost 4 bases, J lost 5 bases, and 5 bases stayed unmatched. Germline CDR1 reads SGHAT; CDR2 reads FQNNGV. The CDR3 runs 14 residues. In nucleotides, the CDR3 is TGTGCCAGCAGCTCGGGACAGGGCAGGACTGAAGCTTTCTTT. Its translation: CASSSGQGRTEAFF. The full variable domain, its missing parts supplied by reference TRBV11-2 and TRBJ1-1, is EAGVAQSPRYKIIEKRQSVAFWCNPISGHATLYWYQQILGQGPKLLIQFQNNGVVDDSQLPKDRFSAERLKGVDSTLKIQPAKLEDSAVYLCASSSGQGRTEAFFGQGTRLTVV.

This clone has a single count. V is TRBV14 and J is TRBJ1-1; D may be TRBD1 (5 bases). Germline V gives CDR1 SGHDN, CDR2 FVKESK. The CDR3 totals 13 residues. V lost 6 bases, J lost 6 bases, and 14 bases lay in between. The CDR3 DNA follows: TGTGCCAGCAGTCGCGCAGGGATCGCTGAAGCTTTCTTT. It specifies CASSRAGIAEAFF. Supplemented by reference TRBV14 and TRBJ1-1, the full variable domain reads EAGVTQFPSHSVIEKGQTVTLRCDPISGHDNLYWYRRVMGKEIKFLLHFVKESKQDESGMPNNRFLAERTGGTYSTLKVQPAELEDSGVYFCASSRAGIAEAFFGQGTRLTVV.

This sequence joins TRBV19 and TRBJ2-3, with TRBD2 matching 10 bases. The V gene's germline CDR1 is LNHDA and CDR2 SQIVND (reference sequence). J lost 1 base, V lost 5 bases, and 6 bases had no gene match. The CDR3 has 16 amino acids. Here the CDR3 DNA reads TGTGCCAGTAGTGGCCGAGCGGGGGGGCGCACAGATACGCAGTATTTT. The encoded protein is CASSGRAGGRTDTQYF.

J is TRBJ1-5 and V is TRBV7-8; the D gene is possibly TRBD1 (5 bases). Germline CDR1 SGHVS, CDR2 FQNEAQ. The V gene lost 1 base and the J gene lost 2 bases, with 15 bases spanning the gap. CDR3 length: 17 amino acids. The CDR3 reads CASSLGGGVQGNQPQHF. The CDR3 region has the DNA TGTGCCAGCAGCTTAGGGGGAGGGGTACAGGGCAATCAGCCCCAGCATTTT.

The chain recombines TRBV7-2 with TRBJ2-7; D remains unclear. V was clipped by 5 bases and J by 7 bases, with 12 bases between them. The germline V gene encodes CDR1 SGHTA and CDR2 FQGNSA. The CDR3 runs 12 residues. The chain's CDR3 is CASSLDLGEQYF. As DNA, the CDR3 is TGTGCCAGCAGCCTCGATCTCGGGGAGCAGTACTTC.

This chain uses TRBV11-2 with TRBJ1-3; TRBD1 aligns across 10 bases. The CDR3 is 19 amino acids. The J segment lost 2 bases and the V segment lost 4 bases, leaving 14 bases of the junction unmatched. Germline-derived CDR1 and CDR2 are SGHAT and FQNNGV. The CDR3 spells CASSYRGDRGWGPGNTIYF. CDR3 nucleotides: TGTGCCAGCAGCTACCGGGGGGACAGGGGTTGGGGCCCTGGAAACACCATATATTTT.

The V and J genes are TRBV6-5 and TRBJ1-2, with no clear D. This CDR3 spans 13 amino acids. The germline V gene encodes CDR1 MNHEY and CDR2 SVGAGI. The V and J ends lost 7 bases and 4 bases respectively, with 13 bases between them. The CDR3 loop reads CASKTEGFYGYTF. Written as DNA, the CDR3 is TGTGCCAGCAAGACCGAGGGTTTCTATGGCTACACCTTC.

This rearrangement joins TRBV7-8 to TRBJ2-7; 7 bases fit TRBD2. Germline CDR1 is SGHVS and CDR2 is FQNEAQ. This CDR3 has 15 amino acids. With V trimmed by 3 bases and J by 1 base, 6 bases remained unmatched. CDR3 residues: CASSFDSAGSYEQYF. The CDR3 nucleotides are TGTGCCAGCAGCTTCGACTCAGCGGGGTCCTACGAGCAGTACTTC.

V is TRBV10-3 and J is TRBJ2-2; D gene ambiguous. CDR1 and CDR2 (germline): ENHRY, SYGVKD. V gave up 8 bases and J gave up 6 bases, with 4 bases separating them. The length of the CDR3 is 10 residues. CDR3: CAIGPGELFF. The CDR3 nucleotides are TGTGCCATCGGGCCCGGGGAGCTGTTTTTT.

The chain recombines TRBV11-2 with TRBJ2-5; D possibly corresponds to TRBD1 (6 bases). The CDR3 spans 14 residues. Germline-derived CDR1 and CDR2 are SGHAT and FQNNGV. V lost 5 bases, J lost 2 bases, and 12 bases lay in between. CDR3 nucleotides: TGTGCCAGCAGCATCACAGGGACACAAGAGACCCAGTACTTC. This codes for CASSITGTQETQYF.

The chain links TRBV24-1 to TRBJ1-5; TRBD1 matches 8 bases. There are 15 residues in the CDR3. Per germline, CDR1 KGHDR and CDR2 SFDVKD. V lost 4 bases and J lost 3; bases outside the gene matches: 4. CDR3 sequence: CATSDPGQVNQPQHF. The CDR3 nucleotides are TGTGCCACCAGTGACCCGGGACAGGTCAATCAGCCCCAGCATTTT.

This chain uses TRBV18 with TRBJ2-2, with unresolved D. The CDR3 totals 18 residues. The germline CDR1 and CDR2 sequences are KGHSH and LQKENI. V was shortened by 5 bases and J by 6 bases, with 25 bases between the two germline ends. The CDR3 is CASSFEIAVVVGPGELFF. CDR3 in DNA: TGTGCCAGCTCATTTGAGATCGCGGTGGTGGTTGGCCCCGGGGAGCTGTTTTTT. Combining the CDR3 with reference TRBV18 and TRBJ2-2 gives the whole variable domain NAGVMQNPRHLVRRRGQEARLRCSPMKGHSHVYWYRQLPEEGLKFMVYLQKENIIDESGMPKERFSAEFPKEGPSILRIQQVVRGDSAAYFCASSFEIAVVVGPGELFFGEGSRLTVL.

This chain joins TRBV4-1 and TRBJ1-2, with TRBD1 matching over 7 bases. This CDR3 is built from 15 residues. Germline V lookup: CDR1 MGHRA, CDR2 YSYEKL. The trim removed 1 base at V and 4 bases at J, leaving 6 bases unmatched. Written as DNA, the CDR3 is TGCGCCAGCAGCCAAGTTGTGCAGGGGGGCTATGGCTACACCTTC. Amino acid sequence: CASSQVVQGGYGYTF.

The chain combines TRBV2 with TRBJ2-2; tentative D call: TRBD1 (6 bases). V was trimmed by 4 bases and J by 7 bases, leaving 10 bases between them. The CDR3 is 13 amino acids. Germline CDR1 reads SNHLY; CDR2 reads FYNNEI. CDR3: CASSGQGIGELFF. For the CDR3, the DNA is TGTGCCAGCAGTGGTCAGGGGATCGGGGAGCTGTTTTTT.

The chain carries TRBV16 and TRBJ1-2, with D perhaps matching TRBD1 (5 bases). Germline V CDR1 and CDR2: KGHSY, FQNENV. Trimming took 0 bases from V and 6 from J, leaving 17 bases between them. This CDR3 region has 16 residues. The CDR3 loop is CASSQSRIGGTDGYTF. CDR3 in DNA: TGTGCCAGCAGCCAATCCAGGATTGGGGGGACGGATGGCTACACCTTC. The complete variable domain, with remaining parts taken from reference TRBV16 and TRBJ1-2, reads GEEVAQTPKHLVRGEGQKAKLYCAPIKGHSYVFWYQQVLKNEFKFLISFQNENVFDETGMPKERFSAKCLPNSPCSLEIQATKLEDSAVYFCASSQSRIGGTDGYTFGSGTRLTVV.

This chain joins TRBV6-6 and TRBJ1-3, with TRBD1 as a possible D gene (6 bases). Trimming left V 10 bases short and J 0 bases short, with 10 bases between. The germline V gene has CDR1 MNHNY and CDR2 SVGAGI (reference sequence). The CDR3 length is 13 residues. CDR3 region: CATQGFSGNTIYF. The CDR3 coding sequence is TGTGCCACCCAGGGGTTCTCTGGAAACACCATATATTTT.

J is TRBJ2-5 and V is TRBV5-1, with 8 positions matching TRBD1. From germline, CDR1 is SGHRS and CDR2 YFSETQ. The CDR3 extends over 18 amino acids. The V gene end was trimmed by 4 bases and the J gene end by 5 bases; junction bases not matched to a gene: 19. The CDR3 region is CASSPGQGAMGAMETQYF. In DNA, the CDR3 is TGCGCCAGCAGCCCCGGGCAGGGGGCAATGGGTGCAATGGAGACCCAGTACTTC.

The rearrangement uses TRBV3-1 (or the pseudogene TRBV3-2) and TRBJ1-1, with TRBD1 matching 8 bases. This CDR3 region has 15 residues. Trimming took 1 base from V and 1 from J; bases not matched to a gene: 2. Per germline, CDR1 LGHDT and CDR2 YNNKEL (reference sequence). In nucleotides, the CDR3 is TGTGCCAGCAGCCAAGCCGGGACAGGGAACACTGAAGCTTTCTTT. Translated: CASSQAGTGNTEAFF.

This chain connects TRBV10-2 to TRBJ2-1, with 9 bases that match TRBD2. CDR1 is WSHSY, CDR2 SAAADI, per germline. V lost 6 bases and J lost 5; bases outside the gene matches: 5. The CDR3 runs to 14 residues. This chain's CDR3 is CASRLAGEDNEQFF. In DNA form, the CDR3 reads TGCGCCAGCAGGTTAGCGGGGGAAGACAATGAGCAGTTCTTC.

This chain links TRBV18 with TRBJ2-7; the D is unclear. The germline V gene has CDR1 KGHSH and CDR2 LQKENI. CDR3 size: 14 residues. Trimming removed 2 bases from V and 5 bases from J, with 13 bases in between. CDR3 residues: CASSPIQSADEQYF. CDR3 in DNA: TGTGCCAGCTCACCAATCCAGTCTGCCGACGAGCAGTACTTC.

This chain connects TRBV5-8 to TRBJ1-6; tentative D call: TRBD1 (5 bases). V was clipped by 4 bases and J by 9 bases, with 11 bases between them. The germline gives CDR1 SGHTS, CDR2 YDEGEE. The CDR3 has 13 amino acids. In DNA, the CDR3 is TGTGCCAGCAGCACGACCCAGGGTTCACCCCTCCACTTT. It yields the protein CASSTTQGSPLHF. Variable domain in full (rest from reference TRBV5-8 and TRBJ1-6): EAGVTQSPTHLIKTRGQQATLRCSPISGHTSVYWYQQALGLGLQFLLWYDEGEERNRGNFPPRFSGRQFPNYSSELNVNALELEDSALYLCASSTTQGSPLHFGNGTRLTVT.

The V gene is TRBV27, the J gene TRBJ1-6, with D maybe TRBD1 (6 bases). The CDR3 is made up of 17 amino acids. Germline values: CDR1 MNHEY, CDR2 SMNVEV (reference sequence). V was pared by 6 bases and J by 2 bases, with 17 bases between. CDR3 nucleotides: TGTGCCAGCAGCCACTCAACAGGGCTGACCTATAATTCACCCCTCCACTTT. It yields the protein CASSHSTGLTYNSPLHF.

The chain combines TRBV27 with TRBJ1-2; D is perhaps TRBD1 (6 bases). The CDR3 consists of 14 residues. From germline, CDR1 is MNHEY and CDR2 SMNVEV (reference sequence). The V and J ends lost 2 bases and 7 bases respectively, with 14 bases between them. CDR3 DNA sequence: TGTGCCAGCAGTTTAACGGGGGGGCCTGGTGGCTACACCTTC. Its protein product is CASSLTGGPGGYTF.

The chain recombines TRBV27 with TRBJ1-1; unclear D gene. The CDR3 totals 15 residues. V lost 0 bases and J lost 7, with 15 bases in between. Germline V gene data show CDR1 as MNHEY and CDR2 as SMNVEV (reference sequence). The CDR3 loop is CASSLSGLGIDEAFF. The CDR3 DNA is TGTGCCAGCAGTTTATCGGGCCTGGGCATAGATGAAGCTTTCTTT.

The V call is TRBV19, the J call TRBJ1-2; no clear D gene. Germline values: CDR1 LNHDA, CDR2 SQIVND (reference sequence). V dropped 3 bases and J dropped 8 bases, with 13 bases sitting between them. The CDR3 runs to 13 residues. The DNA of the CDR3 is TGTGCCAGTAGTATCGGAGCGGGAGGCGGCTACACCTTC. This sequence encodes CASSIGAGGGYTF.

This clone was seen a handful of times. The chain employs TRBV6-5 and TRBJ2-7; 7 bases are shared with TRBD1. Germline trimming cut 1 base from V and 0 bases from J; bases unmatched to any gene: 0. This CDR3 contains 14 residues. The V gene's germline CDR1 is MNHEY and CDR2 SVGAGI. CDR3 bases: TGTGCCAGCAGTTACTACAGGGGCTCCTACGAGCAGTACTTC. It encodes CASSYYRGSYEQYF.

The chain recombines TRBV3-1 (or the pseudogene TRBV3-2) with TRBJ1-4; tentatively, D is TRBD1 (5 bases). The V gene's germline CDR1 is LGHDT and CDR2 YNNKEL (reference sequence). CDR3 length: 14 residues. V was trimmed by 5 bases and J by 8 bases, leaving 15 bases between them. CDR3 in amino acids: CASSALGRVEKLFF. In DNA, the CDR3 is TGTGCCAGCAGCGCCCTGGGCAGGGTGGAAAAACTGTTTTTT.

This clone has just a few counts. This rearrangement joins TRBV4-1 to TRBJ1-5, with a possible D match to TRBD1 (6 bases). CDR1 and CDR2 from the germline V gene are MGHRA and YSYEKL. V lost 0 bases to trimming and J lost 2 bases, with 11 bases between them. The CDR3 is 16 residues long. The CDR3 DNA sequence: TGCGCCAGCAGCCAAGAGGGGAGGGGGGGCAATCAGCCCCAGCATTTT. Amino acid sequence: CASSQEGRGGNQPQHF.

CDR3 region: CAWRGNRGGTDTQYF. The CDR3 DNA sequence: TGTGCCTGGAGAGGTAACAGGGGCGGCACAGATACGCAGTATTTT. The V call is TRBV30, the J call TRBJ2-3; 7 nucleotides match TRBD1. The V gene end was trimmed by 3 bases and the J gene end by 1 base; junction bases not matched to a gene: 7. Germline values: CDR1 GTSNPN, CDR2 SVGIG (reference sequence). The CDR3 has 15 residues. The full variable domain, its missing parts supplied by reference TRBV30 and TRBJ2-3, is SQTIHQWPATLVQPVGSPLSLECTVEGTSNPNLYWYRQAAGRGLQLLFYSVGIGQISSEVPQNLSASRPQDRQFILSSKKLLLSDSGFYLCAWRGNRGGTDTQYFGPGTRLTVL.

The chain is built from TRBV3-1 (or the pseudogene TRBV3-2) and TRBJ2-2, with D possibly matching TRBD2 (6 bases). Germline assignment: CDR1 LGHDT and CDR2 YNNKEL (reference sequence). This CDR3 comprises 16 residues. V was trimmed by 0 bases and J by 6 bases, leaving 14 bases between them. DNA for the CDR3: TGTGCCAGCAGCCAAGAGGGAGTGACTAGACCCGGGGAGCTGTTTTTT. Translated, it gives CASSQEGVTRPGELFF.